Below are 19 T cell receptor beta chains sequenced from a single sample in a study of T cells in Graves' hyperthyroidism and ophthalmopathy. The source material, RNA transcripts, was used to amplify TCR beta CDR3 regions. HTBI primers were used for first-round RT-PCR of the TCR CDR3. TCRdb itself ran the multiplex PCR reads through MiXCR, one entry per CDR3 protein. The data show around 340,000 distinct CDR3 sequences, over 15% seen once. Sequencing input: blood. The receptors were sampled from a man younger than 40 with Graves' hyperthyroidism.

Comment on this clonotype: A single base separates this from a much larger clone, so it may be a read error. The gene calls are TRBV12-3 or TRBV12-4 and TRBJ2-3; either TRBD1 or TRBD2 may supply D (6 bases each). This CDR3 contains 15 residues. The CDR3 nucleotides are TGTGCCAGCGGAGGGGGACTCCTTAGCACAGATACGCGGTATTTT. It encodes CASGGGLLSTDTRYF.

This clonotype has a count of ten or more. The chain combines TRBV6-1 with TRBJ2-5, with TRBD1 matching 8 bases. Germline V gene lookup returns CDR1 MNHNS and CDR2 SASEGT. The CDR3 contains 17 residues. Germline trimming cut 2 bases from V and 0 bases from J; bases unmatched to any gene: 8. The CDR3 DNA sequence: TGTGCCAGCAGTGAATGGCAGGGGGCCCTGTACCAAGAGACCCAGTACTTC. It encodes CASSEWQGALYQETQYF.

This clonotype was observed a few times. The V gene is TRBV9, the J gene TRBJ2-1; either TRBD1 or TRBD2 may fit D (6 bases each). CDR3 length: 13 amino acids. Trimming cost V 0 bases and J 8 bases, with 9 bases left between them. In germline, CDR1 is SGDLS, CDR2 YYNGEE. Here the CDR3 reads CASSVEEGDEQFF. CDR3 DNA sequence: TGTGCCAGCAGCGTAGAGGAGGGGGATGAGCAGTTCTTC. The entire variable domain, with the rest obtained from reference TRBV9 and TRBJ2-1, is as follows: DSGVTQTPKHLITATGQRVTLRCSPRSGDLSVYWYQQSLDQGLQFLIQYYNGEERAKGNILERFSAQQFPDLHSELNLSSLELGDSALYFCASSVEEGDEQFFGPGTRLTVL.

The chain links TRBV4-1 to TRBJ2-3; maybe TRBD1 (5 bases). The CDR3 consists of 16 residues. Germline V gene data show CDR1 as MGHRA and CDR2 as YSYEKL. Trimming left V 3 bases short and J 0 bases short, with 13 bases between. The CDR3 bases are TGCGCCAGCAGCCACCTTGGTGGGGCTAGCACAGATACGCAGTATTTT. This sequence encodes CASSHLGGASTDTQYF.

This sequence joins TRBV5-4 and TRBJ2-7; the D is unclear. This CDR3 has 14 residues. Looked up from germline, CDR1 is SGHNT and CDR2 is YYREEE (reference sequence). V was clipped by 4 bases and J by 1 base, with 12 bases between them. The CDR3 here is CASSLHGQSYEQYF. In nucleotides, the CDR3 is TGTGCCAGCAGCCTCCACGGGCAATCCTACGAGCAGTACTTC.

This clonotype was counted at least ten times. The chain links TRBV3-1 to TRBJ2-5, with D unresolved. The CDR3 is made up of 12 amino acids. V lost 0 bases to trimming and J lost 7 bases, with 6 bases between them. Germline loops: CDR1 LGHDT, CDR2 YNNKEL (reference sequence). CDR3 amino acids: CASSQDSGTQYF. The CDR3 DNA reads as TGTGCCAGCAGCCAAGACTCAGGGACCCAGTACTTC.

A few counts support this clonotype. The chain has TRBV6-1 and TRBJ1-5; D possibly corresponds to TRBD1 (6 bases). Germline V gene sequence: CDR1 MNHNS, CDR2 SASEGT. This CDR3 contains 15 residues. V was pared by 5 bases and J by 6 bases, with 17 bases between. CDR3 sequence reads: CASSRIRGASQPQHF. As DNA, the CDR3 is TGTGCCAGCAGTCGAATCCGGGGGGCGAGTCAGCCCCAGCATTTT.

At least ten counts were recorded for this clonotype. The junction and the germline gene differ at one end; a read error may be behind it. The rearrangement joins TRBV2 to TRBJ1-1; no definite D call. Germline V gene lookup returns CDR1 SNHLY and CDR2 FYNNEI. The CDR3 loop spans 14 amino acids. In DNA, the CDR3 is TGTGCCAGCAGGGAAGAAGTCTTGAACACTGAAGCTTTCTTT. It specifies CASREEVLNTEAFF.

This clonotype has a count of ten or more. V and J are TRBV10-3 and TRBJ2-7, with 8 bases matching TRBD1. Looked up from germline, CDR1 is ENHRY and CDR2 is SYGVKD. CDR3 length: 13 amino acids. The trim removed 10 bases at V and 2 bases at J, leaving 7 bases unmatched. CDR3 nucleotide sequence: TGTGCCACCCGGGACAGGAGTACCTACGAGCAGTACTTC. Protein: CATRDRSTYEQYF.

This clonotype was seen a handful of times. The gene calls are TRBV13 and TRBJ1-5, with TRBD1 as a possible D gene (6 bases). Germline CDR1 PRHDT, CDR2 FYEKMQ (reference sequence). Deletions cut 2 bases from V and 0 bases from J, with 8 bases between. The CDR3 spans 15 residues. The CDR3 region is CASSLRGGSNQPQHF. CDR3 DNA: TGTGCCAGCAGCTTAAGAGGGGGTAGCAATCAGCCCCAGCATTTT.

The chain combines TRBV5-1 with TRBJ2-1; D unresolved. V lost 0 bases and J lost 10, with 11 bases in between. The CDR3 covers 13 residues. Germline V lookup: CDR1 SGHRS, CDR2 YFSETQ. The CDR3 region has the DNA TGCGCCAGCAGCTTGGATCCCCTCAAGGAGCAGTTCTTC. Its translation is CASSLDPLKEQFF.

This chain links TRBV2 with TRBJ2-1; D not resolved. Germline V CDR1 and CDR2: SNHLY, FYNNEI. The CDR3 sequence is 11 residues long. V was pared by 6 bases and J by 9 bases, with 9 bases between. The CDR3, as DNA: TGTGCCAGCAGGGGGTGGGGTGAGCAGTTCTTC. Translation: CASRGWGEQFF.

This clonotype was seen ten or more times. The V and J genes are TRBV28 and TRBJ2-7; 12 bases are shared with TRBD2. The CDR3 consists of 18 residues. The V segment lost 4 bases and the J segment 0 bases; nucleotides outside the gene matches: 10. Germline-derived CDR1 and CDR2 are MDHEN and SYDVKM. CDR3 protein: CASSSPGLAGLSSYEQYF. The CDR3 nucleotides are TGTGCCAGCAGTTCACCGGGACTAGCGGGCCTGAGCTCCTACGAGCAGTACTTC.

At least ten counts were recorded for this clonotype. CDR3 nucleotides: TGTGCCAGCAGCCCACCGTGGAGGGGAGATACGCAGTATTTT. Translating gives CASSPPWRGDTQYF. This chain uses TRBV11-2 with TRBJ2-3; D perhaps matches TRBD2 (6 bases). Germline-derived CDR1 and CDR2 are SGHAT and FQNNGV. The CDR3 extends over 14 amino acids. The V end was cut by 5 bases, the J end by 5 bases, with 14 bases between.

At least ten counts were recorded for this clonotype. The chain carries TRBV5-1 and TRBJ1-1; perhaps TRBD1 as D (5 bases). Trimming stripped 4 bases from V and 1 base from J, with 14 bases between. Germline CDR1 reads SGHRS; CDR2 reads YFSETQ. The CDR3 consists of 15 residues. In DNA, the CDR3 is TGCGCCAGCAGCAACTCCGGGACGACGAACACTGAAGCTTTCTTT. Amino acid sequence: CASSNSGTTNTEAFF.

The rearrangement uses TRBV7-9 and TRBJ1-1; a weak D match, TRBD1 (5 bases). The V and J ends lost 6 bases and 8 bases respectively, with 19 bases between them. This CDR3 comprises 14 residues. CDR1 is SEHNR and CDR2 is FQNEAQ in the germline V gene (reference sequence). This CDR3 is CASRPSGSPTEAFF. The CDR3 bases are TGTGCCAGCAGACCATCAGGGAGCCCTACGGAAGCTTTCTTT.

This clonotype was seen repeatedly, ten times or more. V is TRBV6-2 or TRBV6-3 and J is TRBJ1-5; D unresolved. The V and J ends lost 3 bases and 1 base respectively, with 10 bases between them. CDR1 and CDR2 from the germline V gene are MNHEY and SVGEGT. The CDR3 is made up of 15 amino acids. CDR3 nucleotides: TGTGCCAGCAGTTATATGGGTCTGAGCAATCAGCCCCAGCATTTT. It is translated as CASSYMGLSNQPQHF.

This clonotype was picked up many times. The rearrangement uses TRBV12-3 or TRBV12-4 and TRBJ2-3, with 9 nucleotides matching TRBD2. The CDR3 extends over 15 amino acids. V lost 2 bases to trimming and J lost 5 bases; unmatched junction nucleotides: 5. CDR3 bases: TGTGCCAGCAGTTTATACCTAGCGGGGAGAGATACGCAGTATTTT. It codes for CASSLYLAGRDTQYF.

This clonotype was seen a few times. The rearrangement uses TRBV3-1 and TRBJ1-1; tentative D call: TRBD1 (5 bases). Trimming pared 0 bases from V and 4 bases from J, leaving 12 bases between. Germline V lookup: CDR1 LGHDT, CDR2 YNNKEL (reference sequence). The CDR3 is 15 amino acids. The CDR3 spells CASSQDGGGSTEAFF. Here the CDR3 DNA reads TGTGCCAGCAGCCAAGATGGGGGGGGAAGCACTGAAGCTTTCTTT.